The next 26 T cell receptor beta chains were all read from a single sample in a study of human T cells and chemical hapten exposure. Time point denoted: patch test 3, about 24 weeks after DPC sensitization. As to treatment: therapeutic diphenylcyclopropenone sensitization with weekly scalp DPC. Each CDR3 protein gets one entry after TCRdb re-called the RACE reads with MiXCR. This table has about 92,000 distinct CDR3 sequences, 11% appearing once. The sample in question was whole blood, obtained in connection with sensitization to the hapten diphenylcyclopropenone (DPC). The receptors were sampled from a woman in her 30s with alopecia areata. Some clones in this sample may be carry-over from other donors' samples.

V and J are TRBV18 and TRBJ1-2; D unresolved. The V end lost 2 bases, the J end lost 8 bases, and 12 bases lay between the germline ends. CDR1 is KGHSH, CDR2 LQKENI, per germline. This CDR3 has 13 residues. CDR3 nucleotides: TGTGCCAGCTCACCAGGCAGGACCGTAGGCTACACCTTC. The encoded protein is CASSPGRTVGYTF.

This clonotype was seen ten or more times. This chain uses TRBV27 with TRBJ2-2; no definite D call. The CDR3 loop spans 15 amino acids. Germline V lookup: CDR1 MNHEY, CDR2 SMNVEV (reference sequence). V lost 7 bases and J lost 0, with 12 bases in between. DNA of the CDR3: TGTGCCAGCACCCGGTCCATCGCGAACACCGGGGAGCTGTTTTTT. Protein sequence: CASTRSIANTGELFF.

The chain recombines TRBV12-3 or TRBV12-4 with TRBJ1-1; D is ambiguous. This CDR3 contains 11 residues. V dropped 6 bases and J dropped 6 bases, with 8 bases sitting between them. The DNA for the CDR3 is TGTGCCAGCAGAAGGACCTCTGAAGCTTTCTTT. Residues: CASRRTSEAFF.

This clonotype was observed at least ten times. V is TRBV20-1 and J is TRBJ1-5, with D possibly matching TRBD1 (6 bases). The CDR3 covers 13 residues. Germline CDR1 DFQATT, CDR2 SNEGSKA (reference sequence). The germline V and J ends were trimmed by 5 bases and 4 bases, with 12 bases remaining between them. CDR3 in amino acids: CSAHRALNQPQHF. The CDR3 nucleotides read TGCAGTGCTCACAGGGCCCTGAATCAGCCCCAGCATTTT.

The genes are TRBV29-1 and TRBJ1-3; possibly TRBD1 for D (5 bases). Germline values: CDR1 SQVTM, CDR2 ANQGSEA. The ends were cut back, 7 bases at V and 2 bases at J, with 12 bases in the middle. This CDR3 is built from 13 residues. DNA of the CDR3: TGCAGCGCCGGGGCCCAAACTGGAAACACCATATATTTT. Translating gives CSAGAQTGNTIYF.

The chain uses TRBV28 and TRBJ2-7; D is perhaps TRBD1 (5 bases). Trimming stripped 4 bases from V and 4 bases from J, with 17 bases between. The CDR3 extends over 15 amino acids. The germline gives CDR1 MDHEN, CDR2 SYDVKM. The CDR3 coding sequence is TGTGCCAGCAGTTACGTTAAGGGGCAACAATACGAGCAGTACGTC. Its protein product is CASSYVKGQQYEQYV.

In its sample, this clonotype was seen many times. The rearrangement uses TRBV7-9 and TRBJ1-5; D uncertain. Trimming took off 4 bases at V and 2 bases at J, with 9 bases between the two ends. This CDR3 region has 14 residues. CDR1 is SEHNR, CDR2 FQNEAQ, per germline (reference sequence). The CDR3 DNA is TGTGCCAGCAGCTACGAAAGGGGCAATCAGCCCCAGCATTTT. It codes for CASSYERGNQPQHF.

This clonotype has at least ten counts. The genes are TRBV28 and TRBJ2-3; D may match TRBD1 or TRBD2 (5 bases each). Trimming shortened V by 8 bases and J by 6 bases, and 15 bases separated the two germline ends. The CDR3 loop spans 13 amino acids. Germline assignment: CDR1 MDHEN and CDR2 SYDVKM. CDR3 in amino acids: CASLDGTRDTQYF. The CDR3 nucleotides are TGTGCCAGCCTAGACGGGACCCGGGATACGCAGTATTTT.

There are many counts of this clonotype. The V and J genes are TRBV12-5 and TRBJ2-1; weak D call: TRBD2 (6 bases). Trimming pared 0 bases from V and 0 bases from J, leaving 15 bases between. CDR1 and CDR2 (germline): LGHNT, FRNRAP. The CDR3 loop spans 18 amino acids. The CDR3 bases are TGTGCTAGTGGTTTGGTACTAGGTAGCGGTGCCTCCTACAATGAGCAGTTCTTC. Encoded protein: CASGLVLGSGASYNEQFF. The variable domain in full, with the rest retrieved from reference TRBV12-5 and TRBJ2-1, is DARVTQTPRHKVTEMGQEVTMRCQPILGHNTVFWYRQTMMQGLELLAYFRNRAPLDDSGMPKDRFSAEMPDATLATLKIQPSEPRDSAVYFCASGLVLGSGASYNEQFFGPGTRLTVL.

In this sample, this clonotype turned up many times. The genes are TRBV3-1 and TRBJ2-2, with D perhaps TRBD1 (6 bases). The CDR3 covers 17 residues. Between the trimmed V and J ends, which lost 4 bases and 5 bases, there was a span of 20 bases. Germline V CDR1 and CDR2: LGHDT, YNNKEL (reference sequence). The CDR3 reads CASSPSRGRGKTGELFF. CDR3 nucleotide sequence: TGTGCCAGCAGCCCCTCGAGGGGCAGGGGAAAAACCGGGGAGCTGTTTTTT. Supplemented by reference TRBV3-1 and TRBJ2-2, the full variable domain reads DTAVSQTPKYLVTQMGNDKSIKCEQNLGHDTMYWYKQDSKKFLKIMFSYNNKELIINETVPNRFSPKSPDKAHLNLHINSLELGDSAVYFCASSPSRGRGKTGELFFGEGSRLTVL.

Comments on this clonotype: This is likely a read error, given that the CDR3 carries no conserved phenylalanine or tryptophan at its end. The rearrangement links TRBV30 to TRBJ2-2; D is perhaps TRBD1 (5 bases). Looked up from germline, CDR1 is GTSNPN and CDR2 is SVGIG (reference sequence). The V gene lost 4 bases and the J gene lost 0 bases, with 15 bases spanning the gap. CDR3 size: 16 residues. The CDR3 sequence is CAWIELWGPNTGELFS. The DNA for the CDR3 is TGTGCCTGGATCGAGTTGTGGGGCCCGAACACCGGGGAGCTGTTTTCT.

This clonotype has at least ten counts. This sequence joins TRBV29-1 and TRBJ1-5, with TRBD1 as a possible D gene (5 bases). This CDR3 contains 11 residues. Germline V gene sequence: CDR1 SQVTM, CDR2 ANQGSEA. Deletions cut 8 bases from V and 11 bases from J, with 16 bases between. DNA of the CDR3: TGCAGCTTCTCCTGGGGGGGGGCCCAGCATTTT. It codes for CSFSWGGAQHF.

This clonotype has ten or more counts. V usage is TRBV7-9 and J usage is TRBJ1-2; 7 bases match TRBD1. Germline-derived CDR1 and CDR2 are SEHNR and FQNEAQ (reference sequence). The CDR3 loop spans 16 amino acids. Losses at the gene ends were 5 bases for V and 2 bases for J; bases not matched to a gene: 11. Written as DNA, the CDR3 is TGTGCCAGCAGCAACATATGGGACAGAATAAACTATGGCTACACCTTC. Its translation is CASSNIWDRINYGYTF. Full variable domain (missing parts from reference TRBV7-9 and TRBJ1-2): DTGVSQNPRHKITKRGQNVTFRCDPISEHNRLYWYRQTLGQGPEFLTYFQNEAQLEKSRLLSDRFSAERPKGSFSTLEIQRTEQGDSAMYLCASSNIWDRINYGYTFGSGTRLTVV.

The DNA for the CDR3 is TGTGCCAGCAGTTCCCTGAGCGGCGGGGCCGGCGGGGAGCTGTTTTTT. It translates to CASSSLSGGAGGELFF. The V call is TRBV6-5, the J call TRBJ2-2; possible D gene TRBD2, 6 bases. The CDR3 has 16 amino acids. V lost 4 bases, J lost 7 bases, and 19 bases lay in between. Germline V CDR1 and CDR2: MNHEY, SVGAGI.

This clonotype has just a few counts. V is TRBV12-3 or TRBV12-4 and J is TRBJ1-1, with D perhaps TRBD1 (6 bases). Trimming left V 6 bases short and J 8 bases short, with 16 bases between. CDR3 size: 13 residues. For the CDR3, the DNA is TGTGCCAGCAGCCGACTCACAGGGATGGAAGCTTTCTTT. Protein: CASSRLTGMEAFF.

A note on this clonotype: Mismatch with germline at one junction end may stem from a read error. The V gene is TRBV7-7, the J gene TRBJ2-7, with a possible D match to TRBD2 (5 bases). Looked up from germline, CDR1 is SSHAT and CDR2 is FNYEAQ (reference sequence). CDR3 length: 13 amino acids. The CDR3 sequence is CASSLTGSGEQYF. CDR3 bases: TGTGCTAGCAGCTTAACTGGTTCGGGGGAGCAGTACTTC. The whole variable domain, remainder taken from reference TRBV7-7 and TRBJ2-7, is GAGVSQSPRYKVTKRGQDVTLRCDPISSHATLYWYQQALGQGPEFLTYFNYEAQPDKSGLPSDRFSAERPEGSISTLTIQRTEQRDSAMYRCASSLTGSGEQYFGPGTRLTVT.

This clonotype came up many times. The genes are TRBV6-6 and TRBJ1-2; 8 positions agree with TRBD1. Germline CDR1 MNHNY, CDR2 SVGAGI (reference sequence). The CDR3 has 14 residues. V dropped 2 bases and J dropped 3; count of bases not matched to a gene: 2. CDR3 sequence (DNA): TGTGCCAGCAGTTACGGACAGGGTGACTATGGCTACACCTTC. The encoded protein is CASSYGQGDYGYTF.

At least ten counts were recorded for this clonotype. The rearrangement joins TRBV12-3 or TRBV12-4 to TRBJ2-2, with D unresolved. Trimming shortened V by 6 bases and J by 4 bases, and 15 bases separated the two germline ends. CDR3 length: 15 residues. The CDR3: CASSSSDTFTGELFF. The CDR3 DNA reads as TGTGCCAGCAGCTCCTCCGACACCTTCACCGGGGAGCTGTTTTTT.

This clonotype was detected many times. The rearrangement uses TRBV18 and TRBJ2-1; TRBD1 matches at 9 bases. Germline lookup yields CDR1 KGHSH and CDR2 LQKENI. V dropped 1 base and J dropped 3; count of bases not matched to a gene: 4. CDR3 length equals 16 residues. CDR3 sequence reads: CASSPQQGAFYNEQFF. CDR3 bases: TGTGCCAGCTCACCACAACAGGGGGCGTTCTACAATGAGCAGTTCTTC.

This clonotype was detected only a few times. The chain combines TRBV24-1 with TRBJ2-7; 13 positions match TRBD2. This CDR3 contains 16 residues. Germline values: CDR1 KGHDR, CDR2 SFDVKD. The V and J ends lost 2 bases and 4 bases, in that order; junction bases with no gene match: 4. The CDR3 spells CATSDSMTSGRYEQYF. The CDR3 region has the DNA TGTGCCACCAGTGATTCGATGACTAGCGGGAGGTACGAGCAGTACTTC.

This clonotype was observed many times. This CDR3 is CASSFTSNTGELFF. The CDR3 bases are TGTGCCAGCAGTTTTACATCGAACACCGGGGAGCTGTTTTTT. The chain recombines TRBV28 with TRBJ2-2; no reliable D call. V was trimmed by 3 bases and J by 0 bases, leaving 5 bases between them. The CDR3 totals 14 residues. Germline V gene sequence: CDR1 MDHEN, CDR2 SYDVKM. Variable domain in full (rest from reference TRBV28 and TRBJ2-2): DVKVTQSSRYLVKRTGEKVFLECVQDMDHENMFWYRQDPGLGLRLIYFSYDVKMKEKGDIPEGYSVSREKKERFSLILESASTNQTSMYLCASSFTSNTGELFFGEGSRLTVL.

This clonotype appeared many times. The chain combines TRBV4-2 with TRBJ2-7, with 10 bases matching TRBD1. This CDR3 has 16 amino acids. V shed 2 bases, J shed 5 bases, and the junction held 9 bases outside the gene matches. Germline-derived CDR1 and CDR2 are LGHNA and YNFKEQ. The CDR3 sequence: CASSQQTGTGANEQYF. CDR3 DNA sequence: TGTGCCAGCAGCCAACAAACCGGGACAGGGGCGAACGAGCAGTACTTC.

The rearrangement uses TRBV4-2 and TRBJ2-3, with a tentative D call TRBD2 (5 bases). CDR1 and CDR2 (germline): LGHNA, YNFKEQ. Deletions cut 4 bases from V and 4 bases from J, with 18 bases between. The length of the CDR3 is 16 residues. CDR3 DNA sequence: TGTGCCAGCAGCCCATCTCGCCTAGCCGGGGCAGATACGCAGTATTTT. This sequence encodes CASSPSRLAGADTQYF.

This clonotype was observed many times. CDR3 nucleotides: TGTGCCAGCAGAATGACAGGCGGGCGGAATCAGCCCCAGCATTTT. Encoded protein: CASRMTGGRNQPQHF. The gene calls are TRBV27 and TRBJ1-5, with a possible D match to TRBD1 (6 bases). CDR1 is MNHEY and CDR2 is SMNVEV in the germline V gene (reference sequence). V was shortened by 6 bases and J by 4 bases, with 16 bases between the two germline ends. This CDR3 has 15 amino acids.

This clonotype was counted only a few times. V is TRBV10-3 and J is TRBJ1-2; 12 nucleotides line up with TRBD1. CDR1 is ENHRY and CDR2 is SYGVKD in the germline V gene. With V trimmed by 9 bases and J by 6 bases, 23 bases remained unmatched. This CDR3 is built from 19 residues. CDR3 loop: CAIGSGTGGPRVPSNGYTF. For the CDR3, the DNA is TGTGCCATTGGATCCGGGACAGGGGGCCCAAGGGTACCATCTAATGGCTACACCTTC.

The chain is built from TRBV28 and TRBJ2-2; 7 bases are shared with TRBD2. Germline V lookup: CDR1 MDHEN, CDR2 SYDVKM. Trimming removed 11 bases from V and 3 bases from J; junction bases left unmatched: 12. The CDR3 contains 15 residues. The CDR3 nucleotides read TGTGCCTCCCGACCCTCAGCGGGATACACCGGGGAGCTGTTTTTT. Encoded protein: CASRPSAGYTGELFF.